This record looks at one T cell receptor (beta chain) sequence and its context. No antigen is known for it. The data originate from a study of OX40 agonist ivuxolimab in advanced cancers. Overall study context: Patients were given ivuxolimab, an antibody that agonizes OX40 (CD134). Subjects had a mean age of roughly 57 years, with a range of 23 to 79; around 83% were male. Every 2 weeks, patients got intravenous ivuxolimab at one of six dose levels (0.01-10 mg/kg). Study results and caveats: Normalized T-cell clonal expansion was also low in some nonresponders.

This table comes from immunoSEQ multiplex PCR, and its TCRdb copy is limited to in-frame clones, with some not included. The repertoire holds about 89,000 clones, with roughly 90% as singletons. V lost 2 bases and J lost 4, with 14 bases in between. The germline V gene has CDR1 MNHEY and CDR2 SVGAGI. This CDR3 comprises 15 residues. The chain joins TRBV6-5 to TRBJ2-5, with D possibly being TRBD2 (7 bases). The material sequenced was CD4+ or CD8+ T cells sorted from blood, taken in a trial of the OX40 agonist ivuxolimab. The TCR comes from an adult with an advanced solid tumor such as melanoma, head and neck, liver or kidney cancer. CDR3 nucleotides: TGTGCCAGCAGTTACGGAGGGGGGGCCCCAGAGACCCAGTACTTC. Encoded protein: CASSYGGGAPETQYF.